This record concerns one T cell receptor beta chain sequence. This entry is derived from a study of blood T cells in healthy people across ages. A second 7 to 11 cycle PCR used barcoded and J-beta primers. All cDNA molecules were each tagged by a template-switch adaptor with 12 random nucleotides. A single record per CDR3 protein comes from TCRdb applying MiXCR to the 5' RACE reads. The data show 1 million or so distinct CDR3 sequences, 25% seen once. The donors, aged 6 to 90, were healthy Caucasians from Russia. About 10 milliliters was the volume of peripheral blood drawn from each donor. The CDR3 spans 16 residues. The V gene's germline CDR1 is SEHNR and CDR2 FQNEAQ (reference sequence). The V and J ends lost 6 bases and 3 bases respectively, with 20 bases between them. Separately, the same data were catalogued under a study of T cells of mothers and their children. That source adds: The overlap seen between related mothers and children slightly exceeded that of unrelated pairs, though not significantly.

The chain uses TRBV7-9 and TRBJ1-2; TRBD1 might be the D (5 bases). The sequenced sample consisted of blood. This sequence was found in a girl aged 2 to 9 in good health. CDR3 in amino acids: CASSSIKGTDDYGYTF. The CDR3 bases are TGTGCCAGCAGTTCTATCAAGGGGACGGATGACTATGGCTACACCTTC.